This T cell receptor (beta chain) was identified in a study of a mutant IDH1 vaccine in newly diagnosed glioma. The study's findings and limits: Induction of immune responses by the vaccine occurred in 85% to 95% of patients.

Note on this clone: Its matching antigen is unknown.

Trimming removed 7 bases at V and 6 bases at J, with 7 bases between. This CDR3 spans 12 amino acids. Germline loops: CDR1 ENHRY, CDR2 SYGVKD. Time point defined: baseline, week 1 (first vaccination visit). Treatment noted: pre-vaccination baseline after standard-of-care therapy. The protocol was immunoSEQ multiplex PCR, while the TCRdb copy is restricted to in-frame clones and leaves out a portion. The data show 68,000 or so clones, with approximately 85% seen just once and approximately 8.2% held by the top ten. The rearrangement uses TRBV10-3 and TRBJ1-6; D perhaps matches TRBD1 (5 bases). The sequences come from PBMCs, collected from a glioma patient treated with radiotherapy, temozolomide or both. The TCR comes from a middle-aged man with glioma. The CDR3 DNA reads TGTGCCATCAATGGGGGTAATTCACCCCTCCACTTT. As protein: CAINGGNSPLHF.